This record concerns one TCR beta chain sequence. The same CDR3 is also encoded by other DNA sequences in this sample. V dropped 2 bases and J dropped 1 base, with 6 bases sitting between them. The length of the CDR3 is 14 residues. Germline CDR1 and CDR2: SQVTM and ANQGSEA. The data belong to a study of blood T cell repertoires in COVID-19. Turning to the study itself: PBMCs, B-cell-depleted T cells, or T cells were the source of the cDNA or gDNA that made up the material.

Produced via immunoSEQ multiplex PCR; TCRdb's table is partial and in-frame only. Seen here are approximately 350,000 clones, about 90% observed once, and the top ten hold 2.5% to 3.5%. Participants' reported clinical history set cohort assignment. Sequenced material: PBMCs or T cells enriched from blood (not recorded which). This chain joins TRBV29-1 and TRBJ2-6; weak D call: TRBD2 (5 bases). The TCR was taken from a woman aged 25 to 39 who had recovered from COVID-19. CDR3 sequence reads: CSVESGSGANVLTF. The CDR3 nucleotides read TGCAGCGTTGAATCGGGGTCTGGGGCCAACGTCCTGACTTTC. Drawing the rest from reference TRBV29-1 and TRBJ2-6, the complete variable domain is SAVISQKPSRDICQRGTSLTIQCQVDSQVTMMFWYRQQPGQSLTLIATANQGSEATYESGFVIDKFPISRPNLTFSTLTVSNMSPEDSSIYLCSVESGSGANVLTFGAGSRLTVL.